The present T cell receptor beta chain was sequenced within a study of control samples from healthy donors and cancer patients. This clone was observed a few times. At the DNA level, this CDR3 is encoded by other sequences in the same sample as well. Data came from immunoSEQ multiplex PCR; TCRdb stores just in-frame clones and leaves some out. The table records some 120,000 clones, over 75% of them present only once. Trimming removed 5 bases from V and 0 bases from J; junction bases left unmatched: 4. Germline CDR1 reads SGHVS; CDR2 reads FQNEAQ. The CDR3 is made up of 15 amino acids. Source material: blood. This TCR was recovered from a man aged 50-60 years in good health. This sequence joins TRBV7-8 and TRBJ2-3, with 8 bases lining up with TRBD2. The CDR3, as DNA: TGTGCCAGCAGCCGCGAGCGGGGGAGCACAGATACGCAGTATTTT. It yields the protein CASSRERGSTDTQYF.